In its sample, the clone carrying this T cell receptor (beta chain) was seen a few times. The CDR3 has 15 amino acids. Trimming left V 3 bases short and J 5 bases short, with 14 bases between. The germline gives CDR1 SNHLY, CDR2 FYNNEI. The sample belongs to a study of blood T cell repertoires in COVID-19. Study in general: The United States, Italy and Spain provided the acute and convalescent COVID-19 samples. From T cells, B-cell-depleted T cells, or PBMCs came the material, which was cDNA or gDNA.

Methods used by the authors: It was from reference gene primer amplification that nucleated cell counts were estimated. The data were produced by immunoSEQ multiplex PCR, yet TCRdb's version contains in-frame clones alone and is incomplete. V and J calls and clone size are those listed in that table; D and trimming were worked out from the DNA. This table has around 430,000 clones, 88% appearing once. Seattle-derived patients entered the study during active infection and were followed longitudinally. Sequenced material: peripheral blood. This rearrangement joins TRBV2 to TRBJ2-1; tentative D call: TRBD1 (6 bases). This sequence was found in a woman between 50 and 59 years old with COVID-19, enrolled during active disease. The CDR3 is CASSDRGMTDNEQFF. CDR3 coding DNA: TGTGCCAGCAGTGATAGGGGGATGACTGACAATGAGCAGTTCTTC.